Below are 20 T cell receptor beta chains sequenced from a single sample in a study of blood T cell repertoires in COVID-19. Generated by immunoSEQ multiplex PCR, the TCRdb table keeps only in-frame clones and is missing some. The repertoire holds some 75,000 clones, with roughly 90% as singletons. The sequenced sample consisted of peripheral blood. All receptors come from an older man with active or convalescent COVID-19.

In nucleotides, the CDR3 is TGTGCCAGCAGTCGATCCGGACTAGCGGACGAGTACGAGCAGTACTTC. It translates to CASSRSGLADEYEQYF. The chain is built from TRBV6-6 and TRBJ2-7; the match to TRBD2 covers 10 bases. V lost 5 bases, J lost 4 bases, and 11 bases stayed unmatched. The CDR3 sequence is 16 residues long. In germline, CDR1 is MNHNY, CDR2 SVGAGI (reference sequence).

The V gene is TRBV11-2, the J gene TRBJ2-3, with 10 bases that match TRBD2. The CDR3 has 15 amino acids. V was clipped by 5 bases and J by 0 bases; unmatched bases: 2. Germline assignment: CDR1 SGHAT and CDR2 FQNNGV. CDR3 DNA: TGTGCCAGCAGCCTAGCGGGGGATAGCACAGATACGCAGTATTTT. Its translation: CASSLAGDSTDTQYF.

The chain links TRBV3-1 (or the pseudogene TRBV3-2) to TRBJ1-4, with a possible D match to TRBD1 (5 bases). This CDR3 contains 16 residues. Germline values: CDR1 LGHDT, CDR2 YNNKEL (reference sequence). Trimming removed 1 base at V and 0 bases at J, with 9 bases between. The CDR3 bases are TGTGCCAGCAGCCAAGCAGACAGAGCAACTAATGAAAAACTGTTTTTT. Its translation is CASSQADRATNEKLFF.

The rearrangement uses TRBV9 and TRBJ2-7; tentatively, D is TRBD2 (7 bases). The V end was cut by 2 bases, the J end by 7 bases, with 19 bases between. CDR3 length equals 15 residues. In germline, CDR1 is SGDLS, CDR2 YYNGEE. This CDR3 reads CASSVGSRGGLEQYF. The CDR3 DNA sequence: TGTGCCAGCAGCGTCGGGTCCAGGGGAGGGTTAGAGCAGTACTTC.

CDR3 in amino acids: CASSLFARNTDTQYF. The CDR3 DNA reads TGTGCCAGCAGCTTGTTCGCGCGGAACACAGATACGCAGTATTTT. The chain carries TRBV5-4 and TRBJ2-3; the D is unclear. Trimming shortened V by 1 base and J by 2 bases, and 11 bases separated the two germline ends. From germline, CDR1 is SGHNT and CDR2 YYREEE (reference sequence). The CDR3 runs 15 residues.

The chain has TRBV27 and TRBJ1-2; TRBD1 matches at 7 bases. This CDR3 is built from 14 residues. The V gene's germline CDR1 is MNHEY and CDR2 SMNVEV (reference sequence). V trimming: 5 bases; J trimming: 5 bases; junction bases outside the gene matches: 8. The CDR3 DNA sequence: TGTGCCAGCAGTCCCCCCGACAGGGCATATGGCTACACCTTC. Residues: CASSPPDRAYGYTF.

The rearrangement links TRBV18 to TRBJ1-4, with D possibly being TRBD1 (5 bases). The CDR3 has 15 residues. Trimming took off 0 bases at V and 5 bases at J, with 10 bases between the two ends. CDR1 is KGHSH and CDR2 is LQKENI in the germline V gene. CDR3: CASSPPVAGNEKLFF. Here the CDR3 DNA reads TGTGCCAGCTCACCACCGGTCGCAGGGAATGAAAAACTGTTTTTT.

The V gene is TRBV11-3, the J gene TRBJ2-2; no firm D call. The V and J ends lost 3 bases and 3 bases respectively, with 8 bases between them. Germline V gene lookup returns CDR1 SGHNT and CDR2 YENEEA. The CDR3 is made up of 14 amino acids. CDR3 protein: CASSFVSDTGELFF. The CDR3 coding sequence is TGTGCCAGCAGCTTCGTAAGCGACACCGGGGAGCTGTTTTTT.

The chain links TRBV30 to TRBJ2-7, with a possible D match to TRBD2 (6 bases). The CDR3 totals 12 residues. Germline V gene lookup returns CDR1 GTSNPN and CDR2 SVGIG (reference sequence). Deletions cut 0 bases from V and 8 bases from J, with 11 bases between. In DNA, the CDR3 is TGTGCCTGGAGTGTCCGGGGACTGAAGCAGTACTTC. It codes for CAWSVRGLKQYF.

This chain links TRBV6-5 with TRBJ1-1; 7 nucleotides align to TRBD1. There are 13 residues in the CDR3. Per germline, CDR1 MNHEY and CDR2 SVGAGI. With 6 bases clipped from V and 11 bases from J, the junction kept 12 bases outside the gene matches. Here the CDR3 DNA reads TGTGCCAGCAGCTCCACCTTACAGGGGAGGGCTTTCTTT. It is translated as CASSSTLQGRAFF.

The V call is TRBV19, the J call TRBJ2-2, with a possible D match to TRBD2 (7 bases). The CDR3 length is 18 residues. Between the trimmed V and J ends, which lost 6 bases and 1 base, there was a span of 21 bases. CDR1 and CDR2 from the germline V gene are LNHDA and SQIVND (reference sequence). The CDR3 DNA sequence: TGTGCCAGTAGCTGGGGGGGGCGGGGCCTCGTGAACACCGGGGAGCTGTTTTTT. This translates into CASSWGGRGLVNTGELFF.

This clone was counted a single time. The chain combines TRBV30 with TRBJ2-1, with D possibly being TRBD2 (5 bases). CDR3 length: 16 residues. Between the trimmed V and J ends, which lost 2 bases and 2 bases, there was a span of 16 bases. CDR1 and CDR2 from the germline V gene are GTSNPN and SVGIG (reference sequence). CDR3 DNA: TGTGCCTGGAGTACCCCGACCCTAGCCCCCTACAATGAGCAGTTCTTC. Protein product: CAWSTPTLAPYNEQFF.

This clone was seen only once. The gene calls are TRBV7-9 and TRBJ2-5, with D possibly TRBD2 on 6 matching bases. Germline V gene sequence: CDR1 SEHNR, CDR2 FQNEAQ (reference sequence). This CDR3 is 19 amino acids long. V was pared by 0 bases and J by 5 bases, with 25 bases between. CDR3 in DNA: TGTGCCAGCAGCTTAGCCCCAGGGTGGGGCGGGGTTACCCAGGAGACCCAGTACTTC. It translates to CASSLAPGWGGVTQETQYF.

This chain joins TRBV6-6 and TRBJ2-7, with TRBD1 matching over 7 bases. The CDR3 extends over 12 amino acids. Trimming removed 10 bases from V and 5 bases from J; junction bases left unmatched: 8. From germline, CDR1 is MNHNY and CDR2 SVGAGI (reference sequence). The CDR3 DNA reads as TGTGCCATCAAAGCGACAGGGAACGAGCAGTACTTC. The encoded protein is CAIKATGNEQYF.

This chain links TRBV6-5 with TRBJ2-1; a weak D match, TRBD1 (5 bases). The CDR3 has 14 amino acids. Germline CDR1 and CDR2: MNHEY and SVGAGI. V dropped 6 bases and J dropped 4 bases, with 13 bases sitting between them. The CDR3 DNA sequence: TGTGCCAGCAGAGACTCACAGGTATACAATGAGCAGTTCTTC. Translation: CASRDSQVYNEQFF.

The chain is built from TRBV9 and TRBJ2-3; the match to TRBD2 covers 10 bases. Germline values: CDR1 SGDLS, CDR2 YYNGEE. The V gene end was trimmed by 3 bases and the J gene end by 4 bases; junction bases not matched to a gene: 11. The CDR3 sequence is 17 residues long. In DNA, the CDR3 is TGTGCCAGCAGCGCCACAATCGTAGCGGGGGGCGCAGATACGCAGTATTTT. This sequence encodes CASSATIVAGGADTQYF.

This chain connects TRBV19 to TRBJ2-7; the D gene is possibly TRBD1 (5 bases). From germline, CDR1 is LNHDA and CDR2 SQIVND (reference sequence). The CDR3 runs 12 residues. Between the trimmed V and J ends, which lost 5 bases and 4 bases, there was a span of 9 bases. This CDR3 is CASSGHKYEQYF. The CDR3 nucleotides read TGTGCCAGTAGTGGACACAAGTACGAGCAGTACTTC.

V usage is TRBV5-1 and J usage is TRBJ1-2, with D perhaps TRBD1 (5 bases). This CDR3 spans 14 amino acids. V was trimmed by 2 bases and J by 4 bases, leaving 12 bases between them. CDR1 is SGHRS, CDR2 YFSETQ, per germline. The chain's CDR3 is CASSLVGEGYGYTF. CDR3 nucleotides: TGCGCCAGCAGCTTAGTAGGGGAGGGCTATGGCTACACCTTC.

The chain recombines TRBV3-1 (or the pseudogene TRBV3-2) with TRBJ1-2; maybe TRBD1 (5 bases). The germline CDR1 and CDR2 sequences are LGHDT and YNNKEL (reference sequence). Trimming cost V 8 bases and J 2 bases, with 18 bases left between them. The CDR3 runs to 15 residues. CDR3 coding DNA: TGTGCCAGCGGACCGACAGCGACTCCGAACTATGGCTACACCTTC. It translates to CASGPTATPNYGYTF.

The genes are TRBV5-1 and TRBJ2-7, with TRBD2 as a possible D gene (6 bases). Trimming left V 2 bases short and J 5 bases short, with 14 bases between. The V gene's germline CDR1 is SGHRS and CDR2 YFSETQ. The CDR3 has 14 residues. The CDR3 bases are TGCGCCAGCAGCTTAGGAGGGGTGGAGGACGAGCAGTACTTC. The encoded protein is CASSLGGVEDEQYF.